Below are 7 T cell receptor beta chains sequenced from a single sample in a study of blood T cell repertoires in COVID-19. This table comes from immunoSEQ multiplex PCR, and its TCRdb copy is limited to in-frame clones, with some not included. This table has around 250,000 clones, roughly 88% appearing once. The sequenced sample consisted of peripheral blood. The receptors derive from a young man who had recovered from COVID-19.

This sequence joins TRBV2 and TRBJ1-3; TRBD1 agrees at 9 bases. The CDR3 has 17 residues. The germline gives CDR1 SNHLY, CDR2 FYNNEI. V shed 5 bases, J shed 2 bases, and the junction held 10 bases outside the gene matches. This CDR3 is CASSFGTGRNAGNTIYF. CDR3 sequence (DNA): TGTGCCAGCAGTTTTGGGACAGGGCGGAATGCTGGAAACACCATATATTTT.

The V and J genes are TRBV5-1 and TRBJ2-1; D is possibly TRBD1 (6 bases). Germline values: CDR1 SGHRS, CDR2 YFSETQ. The length of the CDR3 is 15 residues. V dropped 0 bases and J dropped 6 bases, with 13 bases sitting between them. The CDR3 loop reads CASSLGGQLGNEQFF. The CDR3 DNA sequence: TGCGCCAGCAGCTTGGGTGGACAGTTGGGCAATGAGCAGTTCTTC.

The gene calls are TRBV19 and TRBJ1-1, with D unresolved. Deletions cut 8 bases from V and 4 bases from J, with 17 bases between. This CDR3 is built from 14 residues. Germline CDR1 reads LNHDA; CDR2 reads SQIVND (reference sequence). The CDR3 spells CASGPETMGTEAFF. The DNA of the CDR3 is TGTGCCAGTGGGCCAGAGACCATGGGCACTGAAGCTTTCTTT. Supplemented by reference TRBV19 and TRBJ1-1, the full variable domain reads DGGITQSPKYLFRKEGQNVTLSCEQNLNHDAMYWYRQDPGQGLRLIYYSQIVNDFQKGDIAEGYSVSREKKESFPLTVTSAQKNPTAFYLCASGPETMGTEAFFGQGTRLTVV.

The sample holds a few counts of this clone. The V call is TRBV4-1, the J call TRBJ1-5; maybe TRBD1 (5 bases). The ends were cut back, 0 bases at V and 5 bases at J, with 5 bases in the middle. Germline-derived CDR1 and CDR2 are MGHRA and YSYEKL. This CDR3 is built from 13 residues. The CDR3 loop reads CASSQDRDQPQHF. Written as DNA, the CDR3 is TGCGCCAGCAGCCAAGACAGGGATCAGCCCCAGCATTTT.

V usage is TRBV27 and J usage is TRBJ1-1; 7 bases are a match to TRBD1. Trimming at V came to 8 bases and at J to 0 bases, leaving 6 bases not matched to a gene. CDR1 and CDR2 from the germline V gene are MNHEY and SMNVEV (reference sequence). This CDR3 has 14 amino acids. The CDR3 DNA is TGTGCCAGCTGGGGTCAGGGGGTGAACACTGAAGCTTTCTTT. Translating it yields CASWGQGVNTEAFF.

The chain carries TRBV5-4 and TRBJ2-2; TRBD2 matches at 10 bases. This CDR3 is built from 16 residues. Trimming removed 1 base from V and 5 bases from J; junction bases left unmatched: 5. Germline V gene data show CDR1 as SGHNT and CDR2 as YYREEE (reference sequence). This CDR3 reads CASSLYLAGETGELFF. The CDR3 coding sequence is TGTGCCAGCAGCTTGTACCTAGCGGGGGAAACCGGGGAGCTGTTTTTT.

The rearrangement links TRBV19 to TRBJ1-5, with D possibly TRBD1 on 6 matching bases. Germline V lookup: CDR1 LNHDA, CDR2 SQIVND (reference sequence). The V end lost 3 bases, the J end lost 8 bases, and 14 bases lay between the germline ends. The CDR3 consists of 14 residues. CDR3 coding DNA: TGTGCCAGTAGTATTAGACAGGAGGTAGAGCCCCAGCATTTT. Its translation is CASSIRQEVEPQHF.